The 4 T cell receptor beta chains below all came from one sample that was sequenced in a study of blood T cell repertoires in COVID-19. Repertoires were generated with immunoSEQ multiplex PCR, while TCRdb's copy carries only in-frame clones and drops some. This table has about 150,000 clones, around 80% appearing once. The material sequenced was PBMCs or T cells enriched from blood (not recorded which). All receptors come from a woman in her forties or fifties who had recovered from COVID-19.

This rearrangement joins TRBV27 to TRBJ1-5, with TRBD1 matching over 7 bases. Germline V gives CDR1 MNHEY, CDR2 SMNVEV (reference sequence). The CDR3 has 14 residues. Losses at the gene ends were 5 bases for V and 5 bases for J; bases not matched to a gene: 6. CDR3: CASSRKQGHQPQHF. In nucleotides, the CDR3 is TGTGCCAGCAGTCGTAAACAGGGGCATCAGCCCCAGCATTTT.

The rearrangement links TRBV18 to TRBJ2-1, with TRBD2 identical over 9 bases. The V and J ends lost 4 bases and 3 bases, in that order; junction bases with no gene match: 4. Germline loops: CDR1 KGHSH, CDR2 LQKENI. CDR3 size: 15 residues. CDR3 DNA sequence: TGTGCCAGCTCACGCGGGGGGGTGGACTACAATGAGCAGTTCTTC. Encoded protein: CASSRGGVDYNEQFF.

J is TRBJ1-2 and V is TRBV5-6, with TRBD1 matching 7 bases. Germline CDR1 is SGHDT and CDR2 is YYEEEE. The CDR3 contains 14 residues. V was pared by 0 bases and J by 4 bases, with 3 bases of the junction left unmatched. CDR3 in DNA: TGTGCCAGCAGCTTGGACAGGGGCTTCTATGGCTACACCTTC. Residues: CASSLDRGFYGYTF.

A word on this clone: Other DNA variants within this sample encode the same CDR3. The chain combines TRBV5-1 with TRBJ2-3, with D possibly being TRBD1 (6 bases). CDR3 size: 14 residues. Germline CDR1 SGHRS, CDR2 YFSETQ. V was pared by 0 bases and J by 2 bases, with 7 bases between. CDR3 protein: CASSLDRATDTQYF. CDR3 DNA sequence: TGCGCCAGCAGCTTGGACAGGGCCACAGATACGCAGTATTTT.